This TCR beta chain appears in the sequencing data of a study of CD8+CD57+ T cells in acquired aplastic anemia. Many counts were recorded for this clonotype. Its antigen is unknown. The CDR3 contains 14 residues. V lost 6 bases to trimming and J lost 6 bases, with 12 bases between them. Germline-derived CDR1 and CDR2 are MNHNS and SASEGT. Genomic DNA acted as the template from which TCR beta VDJ combination and CDR3 sequence profiling were carried out. TCRdb passed the reads through MiXCR, listing each CDR3 protein once. This table holds some 170,000 distinct CDR3 sequences, 40% to 55% found once. The patients chosen for sequencing had shown expansion of CD8+CD57+ cells (detected by flow cytometry). Study-wide results and limits: With respect to CD8+ Simpson's diversity, patients and controls did not differ significantly.

The sequenced sample was sorted CD4+, CD8+, or CD8+CD57+ T cells (not recorded which) from PBMCs. The sequence was collected from a human donor with aplastic anemia. The rearrangement links TRBV6-1 to TRBJ1-6, with unresolved D. The CDR3 DNA is TGTGCCAGCAGGCCCGGGGTAACTAATTCACCCCTCCACTTT. Amino acids: CASRPGVTNSPLHF.